These 3 T cell receptor beta chains were all obtained from the same sample, sequenced in a study of blood T cell repertoires in COVID-19 (dated by TCRdb to 2020 to 2022). Library creation used the immunoSEQ multiplex PCR assay. Sourced from immuneACCESS, this table was stored by TCRdb with only in-frame sequences that have V and J called. A share of the clones is absent; for the studies checked, an unresolved V gene accounts for under half, and the remainder has no known explanation. The sample profile shows fewer than 250,000 clones; around 80% of them were found once. The biggest ten clones account for about 2% of the sample. Sequencing used peripheral blood. These receptors were collected from a woman aged 80 or older with acute or convalescent COVID-19.

The chain combines TRBV3-1 (or the pseudogene TRBV3-2) with TRBJ2-1; D ambiguous. CDR3 length equals 12 residues. V lost 1 base and J 5 bases, leaving 3 bases between the germline ends. Germline V gene data show CDR1 as LGHDT and CDR2 as YNNKEL (reference sequence). The CDR3 sequence: CASSQADNEQFF. CDR3 in DNA: TGTGCCAGCAGCCAAGCGGACAATGAGCAGTTCTTC.

The chain employs TRBV5-4 and TRBJ2-3; weak D call: TRBD2 (5 bases). The V gene's germline CDR1 is SGHNT and CDR2 YYREEE (reference sequence). The CDR3 covers 15 residues. Trimming removed 0 bases from V and 2 bases from J, with 10 bases in between. CDR3 sequence reads: CASSLAGIYTDTQYF. The CDR3 bases are TGTGCCAGCAGCTTGGCGGGGATCTACACAGATACGCAGTATTTT.

This clone was recorded a few times. The chain links TRBV19 to TRBJ1-2; 7 nucleotides agree with TRBD1. The CDR3 runs to 16 residues. From germline, CDR1 is LNHDA and CDR2 SQIVND (reference sequence). The J segment lost 4 bases and the V segment lost 1 base, leaving 9 bases of the junction unmatched. CDR3 sequence: CASSIAPGQDSYGYTF. The CDR3 DNA reads TGTGCCAGTAGTATAGCCCCCGGACAGGATTCCTATGGCTACACCTTC. Full variable domain (outside the CDR3, taken from reference TRBV19 and TRBJ1-2): DGGITQSPKYLFRKEGQNVTLSCEQNLNHDAMYWYRQDPGQGLRLIYYSQIVNDFQKGDIAEGYSVSREKKESFPLTVTSAQKNPTAFYLCASSIAPGQDSYGYTFGSGTRLTVV.